This record covers a single T cell receptor beta chain. Its antigen remains unknown. Measured with immunoSEQ multiplex PCR; TCRdb has only the in-frame clones, and not every one. The table lists 85,000 to 100,000 clones, roughly 77% of them singletons. The sample originates from a study of a mutant IDH1 vaccine in newly diagnosed glioma. Described time point: baseline, week 1 (first vaccination visit). Treatment reported: pre-vaccination baseline after standard-of-care therapy. Findings and limits, study-wide: Overall, more than 80% of patients had vaccine-induced immune responses.

V trimming: 7 bases; J trimming: 0 bases; junction bases outside the gene matches: 3. The CDR3 runs 14 residues. CDR1 is SGHVS and CDR2 is FQNEAQ in the germline V gene. The source was PBMCs, collected from a glioma patient treated with radiotherapy, temozolomide or both. The clonotype was recovered from a middle-aged man with glioma. V and J are TRBV7-8 and TRBJ2-3, with 8 bases that match TRBD2. In nucleotides, the CDR3 is TGTGCCAGCACTCCGGGGGGGAGCACAGATACGCAGTATTTT. It is translated as CASTPGGSTDTQYF.